A selection of T cell receptor beta chains follows, all from one sample in a study of cytomegalovirus exposure and HLA in healthy donors. The repertoire was sequenced with immunoSEQ multiplex PCR; TCRdb's copy has only in-frame clones and lacks some. Of over 150,000 clones listed, more than 60% were seen once; the top ten hold less than 4.5%. Input material: PBMCs. The source is a woman in her sixties or seventies in good health and CMV-seropositive. The CDR3 runs from the conserved cysteine through the conserved F or W. The D gene is left open where the match is weak. Part of the rows lack a size; the others show once, few, many or a class for expanded clones.

TRBV6-1	-	-	TRBJ1-5	CASSDRDYQPQHF	TGTGCCAGCAGTGACAGGGATTATCAGCCCCAGCATTTT
TRBV27	few	-	TRBJ2-7	CASSLGQGKYEQYF	TGTGCCAGCAGTTTGGGGCAGGGAAAGTACGAGCAGTACTTC
TRBV28	-	-	TRBJ2-1	CASSHLGGLMTHGEQFF	TGTGCCAGCAGTCACCTCGGGGGGCTCATGACCCACGGTGAGCAGTTCTTC
TRBV28	-	-	TRBJ1-2	CASSPPRQFYGYTF	TGTGCCAGCAGTCCCCCCCGACAGTTCTATGGCTACACCTTC
TRBV6-1	-	TRBD1	TRBJ1-5	CASRTGGGNQPQHF	TGTGCCAGCAGGACAGGGGGAGGCAATCAGCCCCAGCATTTT
TRBV2	-	-	TRBJ2-5	CASSMGLKETQYF	TGTGCCAGCAGTATGGGACTTAAAGAGACCCAGTACTTC
TRBV14	-	TRBD1	TRBJ2-7	CASSPDRVINEQYF	TGTGCCAGCAGCCCTGACAGGGTTATTAACGAGCAGTACTTC
TRBV18	-	-	TRBJ2-5	CASSPTTFQETQYF	TGTGCCAGCTCACCAACGACTTTCCAAGAGACCCAGTACTTC
TRBV30	few	-	TRBJ2-1	CACQVGRTSYNEQFF	TGTGCCTGCCAGGTGGGGCGTACCTCCTACAATGAGCAGTTCTTC
TRBV9	-	-	TRBJ2-3	CASSGGSGVGTDTQYF	TGTGCCAGCAGCGGAGGGTCCGGGGTAGGGACAGATACGCAGTATTTT
TRBV15	-	TRBD2	TRBJ2-5	CATSVGAGTTETQYF	TGTGCCACCAGCGTTGGAGCCGGGACTACAGAGACCCAGTACTTC
TRBV30	-	TRBD1	TRBJ1-5	CAWRGQGRGQPQHF	TGTGCCTGGAGGGGACAGGGGAGGGGTCAGCCCCAGCATTTT
TRBV18	-	-	TRBJ2-5	CASSPSSQSETQYF	TGTGCCAGCTCACCTTCATCCCAGTCGGAGACCCAGTACTTC
TRBV11-2	-	TRBD2	TRBJ2-7	CASRRPGLADYEQYF	TGTGCCAGCAGACGACCGGGACTAGCGGACTACGAGCAGTACTTC
TRBV28	once	TRBD1	TRBJ1-4	CASSSTVGTGWEKLFF	TGTGCCAGCAGTTCCACCGTCGGGACAGGGTGGGAAAAACTGTTTTTT
TRBV7-2	once	TRBD2	TRBJ2-1	CASSLAASGNGHEQFF	TGTGCCAGCAGCTTAGCGGCGAGCGGGAATGGGCATGAGCAGTTCTTC
TRBV10-1	-	-	TRBJ2-7	CASSESMLVVDYEQYF	TGCGCCAGCAGTGAGTCGATGCTAGTGGTAGACTACGAGCAGTACTTC
TRBV5-5	-	-	TRBJ1-3	CASSLVGIDSGNTIYF	TGTGCCAGCAGCTTGGTCGGGATCGATTCTGGAAACACCATATATTTT
TRBV18	-	TRBD1	TRBJ1-6	CASSPDRGYNSPLHF	TGTGCCAGCTCACCGGACAGGGGCTATAATTCACCCCTCCACTTT
TRBV25-1	few	TRBD2	TRBJ2-7	CASSETSGRIYEQYF	TGTGCCAGCAGTGAAACTAGCGGGAGGATCTACGAGCAGTACTTC
TRBV7-9	-	TRBD2	TRBJ2-7	CASSQPRGIAGGHQQYF	TGTGCCAGCAGCCAGCCCCGGGGTATAGCGGGGGGCCATCAGCAGTACTTC
TRBV4-2	-	-	TRBJ2-3	CASSPHLSGTSTDTQYF	TGTGCCAGCAGCCCCCATCTTAGTGGGACTAGCACAGATACGCAGTATTTT
TRBV9	-	-	TRBJ1-2	CASSVGGVNYGYTF	TGTGCCAGCAGCGTAGGCGGGGTTAACTATGGCTACACCTTC
TRBV5-1	-	TRBD2	TRBJ2-2	CASSLSSGITGELFF	TGCGCCAGCAGCTTGTCTAGCGGGATCACCGGGGAGCTGTTTTTT
TRBV30	-	TRBD2	TRBJ2-1	CAWTPIAGEGFF	TGTGCCTGGACTCCTATAGCGGGAGAGGGGTTCTTC
TRBV28	-	TRBD1	TRBJ1-2	CASSQPGQGWGYTF	TGTGCCAGCAGTCAACCGGGACAGGGTTGGGGCTACACCTTC
TRBV7-9	-	-	TRBJ1-4	CASSPGYGEKLFF	TGTGCCAGCAGCCCGGGGTATGGTGAAAAACTGTTTTTT
TRBV5-1	few	-	TRBJ1-3	CASSLGLSGNTIYF	TGCGCCAGCAGCTTGGGGCTTTCAGGAAACACCATATATTTT
TRBV27	-	TRBD1	TRBJ1-1	CASRSWDRSFAEAFF	TGTGCCAGCAGGTCATGGGACAGGTCCTTTGCTGAAGCTTTCTTT
TRBV9	-	-	TRBJ1-6	CASSVEVAGANSPLHF	TGTGCCAGCAGCGTAGAGGTTGCGGGGGCTAATTCACCCCTCCACTTT
TRBV4-2	-	TRBD2	TRBJ2-3	CASSQDRTGLAVTDTQYF	TGTGCCAGCAGCCAAGATCGGACCGGACTAGCGGTCACAGATACGCAGTATTTT
TRBV5-8	-	-	TRBJ2-7	CASSSGFRPSSYEQYF	TGTGCCAGCAGCTCGGGTTTCCGACCTAGCTCCTACGAGCAGTACTTC
TRBV19	-	TRBD2	TRBJ2-2	CASLGLAGVTGELFF	TGTGCCAGTCTTGGACTAGCGGGAGTGACCGGGGAGCTGTTTTTT
TRBV27	-	TRBD2	TRBJ2-7	CASSRRLAGGPAYEQYF	TGTGCCAGCAGTCGCCGACTAGCGGGGGGGCCGGCCTACGAGCAGTACTTC
TRBV7-2	-	TRBD2	TRBJ2-7	CASRRTGLAVLDEQYF	TGTGCCAGCAGACGAACGGGACTAGCGGTTCTGGACGAGCAGTACTTC
TRBV28	-	-	TRBJ1-6	CASSSRVVHF	TGTGCCAGCAGTTCCCGGGTTGTCCACTTT
TRBV6-4	-	TRBD1	TRBJ1-2	CASSQGVDYGYTF	TGTGCCAGCAGCCAGGGGGTGGACTATGGCTACACCTTC
TRBV29-1	-	-	TRBJ1-3	CSVGTGPGNTIYF	TGCAGCGTTGGAACCGGTCCTGGAAACACCATATATTTT
TRBV28	-	-	TRBJ1-5	CASSALFQPQHF	TGTGCCAGCAGTGCGCTATTTCAGCCCCAGCATTTT
TRBV2	-	-	TRBJ2-4	CASSPGLQVGQNIQYF	TGTGCCAGCAGTCCGGGACTCCAGGTCGGCCAAAACATTCAGTACTTC
TRBV15	-	-	TRBJ2-1	CATSRDIVTSAQFF	TGTGCCACCAGCAGAGATATAGTGACTAGTGCGCAGTTCTTC
TRBV7-2	-	TRBD2	TRBJ2-2	CASSPRGLAGGTGELFF	TGTGCCAGCAGCCCTAGGGGACTAGCGGGAGGTACCGGGGAGCTGTTTTTT
TRBV10-2	-	TRBD1	TRBJ2-7	CASSESGAGTGWTYEQYF	TGCGCCAGCAGTGAGTCGGGAGCCGGGACAGGGTGGACCTACGAGCAGTACTTC
TRBV19	-	-	TRBJ1-2	CASSIVQGGYYGYTF	TGTGCCAGTAGTATAGTACAGGGTGGATACTATGGCTACACCTTC
TRBV5-8	-	-	TRBJ2-7	CASSLHYEQYF	TGTGCCAGCAGCTTGCACTACGAGCAGTACTTC
TRBV6-6	-	TRBD2	TRBJ2-7	CASSDGLAVSYEQYF	TGTGCCAGCAGTGACGGACTAGCGGTCTCCTACGAGCAGTACTTC